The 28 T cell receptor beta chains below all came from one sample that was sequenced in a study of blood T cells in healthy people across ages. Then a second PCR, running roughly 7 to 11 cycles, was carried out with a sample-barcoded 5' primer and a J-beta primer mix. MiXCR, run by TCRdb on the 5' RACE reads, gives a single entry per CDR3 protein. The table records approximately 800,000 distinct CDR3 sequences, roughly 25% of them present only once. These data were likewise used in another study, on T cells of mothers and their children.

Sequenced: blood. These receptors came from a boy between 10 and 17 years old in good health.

The CDR3 here is CASSQDIFNYGYTF. CDR3 DNA: TGCGCCAGCAGCCAAGACATCTTCAACTATGGCTACACCTTC. The V gene is TRBV4-3, the J gene TRBJ1-2, with D uncertain. CDR3 size: 14 residues. Trimming pared 0 bases from V and 2 bases from J, leaving 7 bases between. Germline assignment: CDR1 LGHNA and CDR2 YSLEER.

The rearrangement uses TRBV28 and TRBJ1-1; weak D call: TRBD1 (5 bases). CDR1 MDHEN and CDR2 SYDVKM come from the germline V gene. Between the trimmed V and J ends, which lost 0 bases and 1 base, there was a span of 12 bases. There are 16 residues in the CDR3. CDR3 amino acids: CASSLWGPLRNTEAFF. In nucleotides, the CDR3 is TGTGCCAGCAGTTTATGGGGACCTTTGAGGAACACTGAAGCTTTCTTT.

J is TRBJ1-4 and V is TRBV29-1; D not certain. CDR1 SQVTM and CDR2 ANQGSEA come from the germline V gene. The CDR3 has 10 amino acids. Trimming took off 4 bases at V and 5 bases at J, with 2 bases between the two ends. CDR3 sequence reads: CSVGNEKLFF. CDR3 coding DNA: TGCAGCGTTGGGAATGAAAAACTGTTTTTT.

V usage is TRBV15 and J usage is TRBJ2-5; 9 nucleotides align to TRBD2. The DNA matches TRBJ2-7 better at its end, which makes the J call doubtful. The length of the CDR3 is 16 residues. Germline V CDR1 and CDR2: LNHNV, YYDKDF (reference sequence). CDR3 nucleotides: TGTGCCACCAGCACGGCTAGCGGGATTGCACCCTACGAGCAGTACTTC. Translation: CATSTASGIAPYEQYF.

In DNA form, the CDR3 reads TGTGCCAGCAGCTTTTTAGGGGACGGAGAGACCCAGTACTTC. Translated: CASSFLGDGETQYF. The chain carries TRBV7-2 and TRBJ2-5; D may match TRBD1 or TRBD2 (5 bases each). CDR3 length: 14 amino acids. The V gene's germline CDR1 is SGHTA and CDR2 FQGNSA. V was trimmed by 3 bases and J by 4 bases, leaving 12 bases between them.

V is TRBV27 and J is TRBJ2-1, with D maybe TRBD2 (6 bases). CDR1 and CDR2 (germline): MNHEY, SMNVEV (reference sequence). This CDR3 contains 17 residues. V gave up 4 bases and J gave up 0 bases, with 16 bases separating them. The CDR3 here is CASSSTGTGSSYNEQFF. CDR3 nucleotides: TGTGCCAGCAGTTCTACGGGGACTGGGAGCTCCTACAATGAGCAGTTCTTC.

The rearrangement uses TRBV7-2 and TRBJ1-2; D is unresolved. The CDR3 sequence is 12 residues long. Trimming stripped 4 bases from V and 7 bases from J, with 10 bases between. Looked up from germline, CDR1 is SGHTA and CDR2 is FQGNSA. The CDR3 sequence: CASSSSSSGYTF. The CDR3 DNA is TGTGCCAGCAGCTCATCTTCGAGTGGCTACACCTTC.

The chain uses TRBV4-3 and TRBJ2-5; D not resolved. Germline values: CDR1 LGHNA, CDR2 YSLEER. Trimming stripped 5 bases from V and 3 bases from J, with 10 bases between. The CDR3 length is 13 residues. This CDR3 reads CASSKTREETQYF. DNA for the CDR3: TGCGCCAGCAGCAAGACCCGGGAAGAGACCCAGTACTTC.

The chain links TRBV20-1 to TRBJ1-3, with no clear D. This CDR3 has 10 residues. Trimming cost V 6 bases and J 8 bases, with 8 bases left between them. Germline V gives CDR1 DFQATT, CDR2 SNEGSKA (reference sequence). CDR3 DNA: TGCAGTGCCGCAAGTTACACCATATATTTT. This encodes CSAASYTIYF.

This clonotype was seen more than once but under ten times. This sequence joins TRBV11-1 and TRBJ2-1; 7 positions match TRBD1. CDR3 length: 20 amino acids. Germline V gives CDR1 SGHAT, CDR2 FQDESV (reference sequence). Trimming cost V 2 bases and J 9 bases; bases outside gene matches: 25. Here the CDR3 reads CASSLKFPSTGSLGIGEQFF. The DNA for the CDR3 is TGTGCCAGCAGCTTAAAATTCCCATCGACAGGGTCGTTGGGTATTGGTGAGCAGTTCTTC.

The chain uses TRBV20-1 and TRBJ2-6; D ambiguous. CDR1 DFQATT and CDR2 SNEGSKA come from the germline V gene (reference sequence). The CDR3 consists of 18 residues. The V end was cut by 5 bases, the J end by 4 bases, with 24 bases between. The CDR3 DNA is TGCAGTGCTGGACCTGGTAGTCTGGGTCCGAGGGGGGCCAACGTCCTGACTTTC. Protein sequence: CSAGPGSLGPRGANVLTF.

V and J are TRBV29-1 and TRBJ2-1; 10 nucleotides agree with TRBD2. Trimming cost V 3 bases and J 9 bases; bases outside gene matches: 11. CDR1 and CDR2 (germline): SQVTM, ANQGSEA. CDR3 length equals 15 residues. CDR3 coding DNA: TGCAGCGTTGAGGATCCAGCGGGAGGGTGGAGTGAGCAGTTCTTC. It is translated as CSVEDPAGGWSEQFF.

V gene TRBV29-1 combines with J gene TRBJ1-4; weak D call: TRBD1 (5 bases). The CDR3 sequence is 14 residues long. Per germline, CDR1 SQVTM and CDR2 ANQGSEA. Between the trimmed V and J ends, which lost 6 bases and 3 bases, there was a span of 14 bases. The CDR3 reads CSVRGRVSNEKLFF. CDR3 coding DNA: TGCAGCGTGCGGGGCAGGGTATCTAATGAAAAACTGTTTTTT. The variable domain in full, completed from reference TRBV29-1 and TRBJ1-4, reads SAVISQKPSRDICQRGTSLTIQCQVDSQVTMMFWYRQQPGQSLTLIATANQGSEATYESGFVIDKFPISRPNLTFSTLTVSNMSPEDSSIYLCSVRGRVSNEKLFFGSGTQLSVL.

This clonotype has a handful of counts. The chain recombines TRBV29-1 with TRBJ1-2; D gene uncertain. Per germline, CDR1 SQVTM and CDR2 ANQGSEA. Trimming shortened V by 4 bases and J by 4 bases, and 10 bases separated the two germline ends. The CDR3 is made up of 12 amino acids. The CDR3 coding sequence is TGCAGCGTTGTAGGGTCGGGCTATGGCTACACCTTC. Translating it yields CSVVGSGYGYTF. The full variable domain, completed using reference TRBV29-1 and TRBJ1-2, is SAVISQKPSRDICQRGTSLTIQCQVDSQVTMMFWYRQQPGQSLTLIATANQGSEATYESGFVIDKFPISRPNLTFSTLTVSNMSPEDSSIYLCSVVGSGYGYTFGSGTRLTVV.

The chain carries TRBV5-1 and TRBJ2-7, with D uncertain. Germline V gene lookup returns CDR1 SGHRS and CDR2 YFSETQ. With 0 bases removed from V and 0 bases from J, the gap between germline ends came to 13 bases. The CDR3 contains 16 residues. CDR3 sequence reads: CASSLDLETRSYEQYF. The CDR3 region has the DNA TGCGCCAGCAGCTTGGACCTTGAGACACGCTCCTACGAGCAGTACTTC.

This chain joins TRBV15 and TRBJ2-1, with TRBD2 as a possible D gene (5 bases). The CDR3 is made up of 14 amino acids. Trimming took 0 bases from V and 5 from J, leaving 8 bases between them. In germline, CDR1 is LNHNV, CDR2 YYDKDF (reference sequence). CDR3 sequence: CATSREAGNNEQFF. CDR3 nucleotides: TGTGCCACCAGCAGAGAGGCGGGTAACAATGAGCAGTTCTTC. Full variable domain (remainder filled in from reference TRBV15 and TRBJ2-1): DAMVIQNPRYQVTQFGKPVTLSCSQTLNHNVMYWYQQKSSQAPKLLFHYYDKDFNNEADTPDNFQSRRPNTSFCFLDIRSPGLGDTAMYLCATSREAGNNEQFFGPGTRLTVL.

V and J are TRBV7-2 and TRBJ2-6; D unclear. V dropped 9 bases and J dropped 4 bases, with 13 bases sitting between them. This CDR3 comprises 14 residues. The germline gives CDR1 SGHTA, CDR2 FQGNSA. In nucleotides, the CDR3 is TGTGCCAGTGGCAAGGCAGCAGGGGCCAACGTCCTGACTTTC. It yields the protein CASGKAAGANVLTF.

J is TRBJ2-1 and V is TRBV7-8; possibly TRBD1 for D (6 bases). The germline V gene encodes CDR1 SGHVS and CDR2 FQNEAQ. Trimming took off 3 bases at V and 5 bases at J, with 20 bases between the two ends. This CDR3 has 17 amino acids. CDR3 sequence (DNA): TGTGCCAGCAGCTTTTATGAGGGCCGGACAGAAGACAATGAGCAGTTCTTC. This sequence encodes CASSFYEGRTEDNEQFF.

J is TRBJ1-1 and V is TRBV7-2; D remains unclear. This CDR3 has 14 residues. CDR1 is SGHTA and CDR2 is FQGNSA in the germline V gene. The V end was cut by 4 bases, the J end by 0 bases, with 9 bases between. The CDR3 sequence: CASSSIYMNTEAFF. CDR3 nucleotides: TGTGCCAGCAGCTCCATTTACATGAACACTGAAGCTTTCTTT.

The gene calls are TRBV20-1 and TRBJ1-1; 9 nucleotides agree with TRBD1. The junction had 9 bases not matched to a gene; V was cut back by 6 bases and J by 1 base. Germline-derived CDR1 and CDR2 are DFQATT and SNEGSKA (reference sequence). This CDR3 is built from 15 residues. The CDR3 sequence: CSAWDRDRANTEAFF. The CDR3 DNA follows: TGCAGTGCGTGGGACAGGGATAGGGCGAACACTGAAGCTTTCTTT.

CDR3 bases: TGTGCCAGCAGCTTATGGATTGAGGGGTACCAAGAGACCCAGTACTTC. Protein: CASSLWIEGYQETQYF. The chain combines TRBV7-2 with TRBJ2-5; D tentatively reads TRBD1 or TRBD2 (5 bases each). The germline V and J ends were trimmed by 2 bases and 0 bases, with 13 bases remaining between them. Germline CDR1 SGHTA, CDR2 FQGNSA. This CDR3 is built from 16 residues.

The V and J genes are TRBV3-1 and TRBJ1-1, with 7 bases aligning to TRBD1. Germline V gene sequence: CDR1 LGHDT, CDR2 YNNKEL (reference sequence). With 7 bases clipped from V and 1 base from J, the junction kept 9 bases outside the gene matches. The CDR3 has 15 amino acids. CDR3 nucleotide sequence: TGTGCCAGCACCTCGCTTGGGACAGCGAACACTGAAGCTTTCTTT. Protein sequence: CASTSLGTANTEAFF.

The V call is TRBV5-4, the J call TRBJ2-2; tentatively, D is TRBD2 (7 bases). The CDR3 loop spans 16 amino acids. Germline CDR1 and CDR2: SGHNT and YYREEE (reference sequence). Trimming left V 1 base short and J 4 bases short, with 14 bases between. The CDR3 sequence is CASSLMAGALTGELFF. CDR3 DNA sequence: TGTGCCAGCAGCTTGATGGCGGGGGCACTCACCGGGGAGCTGTTTTTT.

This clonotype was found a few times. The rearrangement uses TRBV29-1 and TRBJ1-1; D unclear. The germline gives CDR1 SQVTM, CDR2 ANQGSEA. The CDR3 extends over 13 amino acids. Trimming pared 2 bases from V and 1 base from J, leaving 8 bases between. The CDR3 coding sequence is TGCAGCGTTGAATTCGGACGGAACACTGAAGCTTTCTTT. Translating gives CSVEFGRNTEAFF.

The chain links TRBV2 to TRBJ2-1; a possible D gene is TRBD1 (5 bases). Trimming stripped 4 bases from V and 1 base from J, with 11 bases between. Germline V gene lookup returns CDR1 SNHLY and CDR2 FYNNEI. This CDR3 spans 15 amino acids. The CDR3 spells CASSGAGWSYNEQFF. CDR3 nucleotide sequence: TGTGCCAGCAGTGGGGCAGGGTGGTCCTACAATGAGCAGTTCTTC.

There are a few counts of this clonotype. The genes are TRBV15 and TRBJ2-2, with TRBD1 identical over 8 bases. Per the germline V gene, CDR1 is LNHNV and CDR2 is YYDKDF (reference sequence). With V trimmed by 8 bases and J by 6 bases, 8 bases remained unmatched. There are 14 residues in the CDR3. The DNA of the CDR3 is TGTGCCACCCGCCGGACAGGGAGATCCGGGGAGCTGTTTTTT. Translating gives CATRRTGRSGELFF.

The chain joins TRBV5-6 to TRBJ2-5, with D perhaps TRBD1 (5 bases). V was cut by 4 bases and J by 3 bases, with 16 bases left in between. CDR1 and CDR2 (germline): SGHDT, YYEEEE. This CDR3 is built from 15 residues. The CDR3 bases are TGTGCCAGCAGCGAACGTAGGACATCCAAAGAGACCCAGTACTTC. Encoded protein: CASSERRTSKETQYF.

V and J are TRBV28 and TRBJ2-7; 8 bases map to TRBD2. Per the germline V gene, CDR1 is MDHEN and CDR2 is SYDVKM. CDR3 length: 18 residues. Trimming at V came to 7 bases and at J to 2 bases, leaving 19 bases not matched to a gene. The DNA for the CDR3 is TGTGCCAGCATTTCTTATGCCACGGGAGGGAAGGGGACCTACGAGCAGTACTTC. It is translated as CASISYATGGKGTYEQYF.